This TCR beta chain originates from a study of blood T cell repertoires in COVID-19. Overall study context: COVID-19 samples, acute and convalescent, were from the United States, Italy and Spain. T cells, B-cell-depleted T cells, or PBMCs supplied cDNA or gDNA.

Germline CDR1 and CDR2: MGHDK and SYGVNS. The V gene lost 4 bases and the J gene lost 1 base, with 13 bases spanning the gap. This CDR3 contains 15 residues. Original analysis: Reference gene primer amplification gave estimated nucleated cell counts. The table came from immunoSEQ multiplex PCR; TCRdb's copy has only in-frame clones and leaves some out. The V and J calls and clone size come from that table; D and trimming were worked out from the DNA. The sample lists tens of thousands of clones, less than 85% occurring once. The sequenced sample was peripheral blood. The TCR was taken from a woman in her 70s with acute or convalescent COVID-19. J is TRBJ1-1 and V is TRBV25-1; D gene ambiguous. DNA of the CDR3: TGTGCCAGCAGTGGGTTGGGAGGAGGGAACACTGAAGCTTTCTTT. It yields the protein CASSGLGGGNTEAFF. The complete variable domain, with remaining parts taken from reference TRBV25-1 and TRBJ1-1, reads EADIYQTPRYLVIGTGKKITLECSQTMGHDKMYWYQQDPGMELHLIHYSYGVNSTEKGDLSSESTVSRIRTEHFPLTLESARPSHTSQYLCASSGLGGGNTEAFFGQGTRLTVV.